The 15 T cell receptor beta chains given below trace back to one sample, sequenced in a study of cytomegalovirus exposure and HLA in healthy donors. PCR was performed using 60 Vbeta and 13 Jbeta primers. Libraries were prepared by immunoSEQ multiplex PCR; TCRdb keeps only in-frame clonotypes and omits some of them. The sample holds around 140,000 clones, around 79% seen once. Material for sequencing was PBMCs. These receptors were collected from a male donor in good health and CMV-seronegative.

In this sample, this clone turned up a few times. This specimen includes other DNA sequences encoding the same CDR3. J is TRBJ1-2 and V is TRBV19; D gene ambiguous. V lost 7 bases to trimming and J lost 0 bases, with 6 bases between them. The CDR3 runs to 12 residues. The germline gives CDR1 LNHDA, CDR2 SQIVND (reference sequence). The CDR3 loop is CASTYANYGYTF. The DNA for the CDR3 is TGTGCCAGTACCTACGCTAACTATGGCTACACCTTC.

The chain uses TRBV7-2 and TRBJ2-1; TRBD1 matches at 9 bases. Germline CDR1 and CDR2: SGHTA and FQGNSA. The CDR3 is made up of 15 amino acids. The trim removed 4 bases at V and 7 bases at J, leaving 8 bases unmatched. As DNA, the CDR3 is TGTGCCAGCAGCTCTTCCGGGACAGGGAAAAATGAGCAGTTCTTC. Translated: CASSSSGTGKNEQFF.

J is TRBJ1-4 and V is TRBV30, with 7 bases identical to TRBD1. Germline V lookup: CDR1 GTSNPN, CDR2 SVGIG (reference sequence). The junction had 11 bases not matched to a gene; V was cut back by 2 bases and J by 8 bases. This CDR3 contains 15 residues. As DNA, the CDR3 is TGTGCCTGGAGTAAGAGACAGGGAGTCAAGGAAAAACTGTTTTTT. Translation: CAWSKRQGVKEKLFF.

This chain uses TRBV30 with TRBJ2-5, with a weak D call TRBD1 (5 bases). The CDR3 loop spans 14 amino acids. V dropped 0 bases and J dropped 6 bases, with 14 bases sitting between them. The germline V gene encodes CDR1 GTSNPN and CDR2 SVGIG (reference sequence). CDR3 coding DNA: TGTGCCTGGAGTGTACGGGCAGAGGACAAGACCCAGTACTTC. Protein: CAWSVRAEDKTQYF.

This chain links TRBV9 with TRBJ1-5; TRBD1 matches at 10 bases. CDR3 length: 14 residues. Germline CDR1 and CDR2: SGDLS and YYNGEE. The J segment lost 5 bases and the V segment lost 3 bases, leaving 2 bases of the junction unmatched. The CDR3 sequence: CASSAGTGDQPQHF. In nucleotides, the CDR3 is TGTGCCAGCAGCGCAGGGACAGGGGATCAGCCCCAGCATTTT.

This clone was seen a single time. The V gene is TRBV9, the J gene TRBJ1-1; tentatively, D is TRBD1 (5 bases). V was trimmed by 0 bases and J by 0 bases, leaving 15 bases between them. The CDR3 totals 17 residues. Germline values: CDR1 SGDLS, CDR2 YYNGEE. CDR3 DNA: TGTGCCAGCAGCGTAGAGGGGCGCATCGGCATGAACACTGAAGCTTTCTTT. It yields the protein CASSVEGRIGMNTEAFF.

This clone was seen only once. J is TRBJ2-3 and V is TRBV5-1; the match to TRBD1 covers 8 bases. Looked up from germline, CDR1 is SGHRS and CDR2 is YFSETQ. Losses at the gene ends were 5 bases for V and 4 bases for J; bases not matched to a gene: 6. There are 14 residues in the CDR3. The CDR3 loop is CASSSGGRADTQYF. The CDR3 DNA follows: TGCGCCAGCAGTTCAGGGGGCAGAGCAGATACGCAGTATTTT.

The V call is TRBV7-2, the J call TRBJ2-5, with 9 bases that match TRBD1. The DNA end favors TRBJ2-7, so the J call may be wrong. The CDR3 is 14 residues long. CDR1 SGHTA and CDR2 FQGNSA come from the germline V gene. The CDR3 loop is CASSTGQGWYEQYF. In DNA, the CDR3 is TGTGCCAGCAGCACCGGACAGGGGTGGTACGAGCAGTACTTC.

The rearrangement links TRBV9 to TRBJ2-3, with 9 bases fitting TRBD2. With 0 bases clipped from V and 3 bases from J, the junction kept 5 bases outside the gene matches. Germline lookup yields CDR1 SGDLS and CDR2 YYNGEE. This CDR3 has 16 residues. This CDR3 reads CASSVGPSGGTDTQYF. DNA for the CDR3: TGTGCCAGCAGCGTAGGACCCAGCGGGGGGACAGATACGCAGTATTTT.

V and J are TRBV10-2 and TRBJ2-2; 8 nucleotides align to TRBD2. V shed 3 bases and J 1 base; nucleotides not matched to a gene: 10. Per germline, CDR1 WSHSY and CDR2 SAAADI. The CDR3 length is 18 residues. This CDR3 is CASSDRIGTRRNTGELFF. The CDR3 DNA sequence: TGCGCCAGCAGTGACCGTATAGGGACTAGGAGGAACACCGGGGAGCTGTTTTTT.

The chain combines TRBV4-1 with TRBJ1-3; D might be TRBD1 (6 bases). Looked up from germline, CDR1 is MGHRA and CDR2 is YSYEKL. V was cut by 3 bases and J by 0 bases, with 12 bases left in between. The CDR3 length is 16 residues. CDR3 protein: CASSHIDRSSGNTIYF. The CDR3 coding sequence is TGCGCCAGCAGCCACATAGACAGGAGCTCTGGAAACACCATATATTTT.

The CDR3 DNA follows: TGCGCCAGCAGCCGAGACAGGTCAGGCTCCTATAATTCACCCCTCCACTTT. It encodes CASSRDRSGSYNSPLHF. The J gene is TRBJ1-6, the V gene TRBV4-3; D perhaps matches TRBD1 (6 bases). The length of the CDR3 is 17 residues. The V and J ends lost 4 bases and 0 bases respectively, with 13 bases between them. CDR1 and CDR2 (germline): LGHNA, YSLEER.

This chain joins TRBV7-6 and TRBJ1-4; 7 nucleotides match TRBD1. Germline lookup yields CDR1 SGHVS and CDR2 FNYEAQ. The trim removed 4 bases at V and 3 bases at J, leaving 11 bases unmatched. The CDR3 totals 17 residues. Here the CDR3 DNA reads TGTGCCAGCAGCTCAAAAGCTAAGGGGGCAGCTAATGAAAAACTGTTTTTT. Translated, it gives CASSSKAKGAANEKLFF. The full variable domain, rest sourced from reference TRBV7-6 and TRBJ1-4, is GAGVSQSPRYKVTKRGQDVALRCDPISGHVSLYWYRQALGQGPEFLTYFNYEAQQDKSGLPNDRFSAERPEGSISTLTIQRTEQRDSAMYRCASSSKAKGAANEKLFFGSGTQLSVL.

The CDR3 nucleotides read TGTGCCAGCAGCTTACTAGCGAACCAAGAGACCCAGTACTTC. This gives the protein CASSLLANQETQYF. The chain carries TRBV5-4 and TRBJ2-5, with 7 bases identical to TRBD2. CDR1 is SGHNT, CDR2 YYREEE, per germline (reference sequence). V lost 2 bases to trimming and J lost 0 bases; unmatched junction nucleotides: 1. The CDR3 is 14 residues long.

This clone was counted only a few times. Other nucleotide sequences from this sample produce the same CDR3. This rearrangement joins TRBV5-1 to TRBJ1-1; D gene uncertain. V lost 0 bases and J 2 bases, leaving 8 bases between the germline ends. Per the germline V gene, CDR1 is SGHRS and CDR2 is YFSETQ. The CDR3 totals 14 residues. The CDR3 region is CASSLVSGNTEAFF. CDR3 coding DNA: TGCGCCAGCAGCTTGGTTTCGGGAAACACTGAAGCTTTCTTT. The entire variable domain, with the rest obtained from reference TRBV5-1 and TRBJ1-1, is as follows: KAGVTQTPRYLIKTRGQQVTLSCSPISGHRSVSWYQQTPGQGLQFLFEYFSETQRNKGNFPGRFSGRQFSNSRSEMNVSTLELGDSALYLCASSLVSGNTEAFFGQGTRLTVV.